This TCR beta chain derives from a study of radiotherapy plus CTLA-4 blockade in lung cancer. As for the study in general: In around 17% of patients, objective responses were seen; approximately 31% had disease control.

This clone was seen only once. Antigen specificity is unknown. Data came from immunoSEQ multiplex PCR; TCRdb stores just in-frame clones and leaves some out. The data contain over 100,000 clones, roughly 86% of them seen just once; the ten biggest clones take up roughly 3.1%. The study's findings and limits: With interferon-beta, early dynamics of blood T cell clones were reported to best predict response. Clones of tumor-derived TCRs expanded in blood after radiotherapy plus ipilimumab.

Trimming at V came to 1 base and at J to 4 bases, leaving 13 bases not matched to a gene. Looked up from germline, CDR1 is SGHRS and CDR2 is YFSETQ. This CDR3 is 17 amino acids long. Participants had chemo-refractory metastatic non-small-cell lung cancer and were treated with focal radiation plus ipilimumab CTLA-4 blockade. The chain uses TRBV5-1 and TRBJ2-5, with 7 bases identical to TRBD1. The sequence was obtained from a human donor with non-small cell lung cancer that progressed on radiotherapy plus ipilimumab. Some clones in this sample may be carry-over from other donors' samples. The sequencing used peripheral blood, collected from a patient treated with radiotherapy plus ipilimumab. CDR3 residues: CASSLLAAGGGLETQYF. CDR3 bases: TGCGCCAGCAGCTTGCTCGCGGCAGGGGGTGGATTAGAGACCCAGTACTTC.